The 26 T cell receptor beta chains below all came from one sample that was sequenced in a study of T-cell memory formation after mild COVID-19. TCRdb re-called the 5' RACE reads with MiXCR, one entry per CDR3 protein. The sample has a few hundred thousand distinct CDR3 sequences; 20% to 25% are singletons. Sequenced material: PBMCs or a T cell subset sorted from them (not recorded which). These receptors were taken from a man aged 18-30 years who had mild COVID-19 (a few samples of this study predate the infection). Cell type and time point are not known.

This chain connects TRBV7-2 to TRBJ1-1; D is unresolved. The CDR3 length is 13 residues. V lost 2 bases, J lost 6 bases, and 10 bases lay in between. Germline CDR1 reads SGHTA; CDR2 reads FQGNSA. DNA of the CDR3: TGTGCCAGCAGCTTACTCGTTGGGGCTGAAGCTTTCTTT. Its protein is CASSLLVGAEAFF.

The rearrangement uses TRBV28 and TRBJ1-2; no clear D gene. CDR3 length: 12 amino acids. Trimming shortened V by 7 bases and J by 5 bases, and 11 bases separated the two germline ends. Germline V lookup: CDR1 MDHEN, CDR2 SYDVKM. This CDR3 is CASTYGRYGYTF. CDR3 DNA: TGTGCCAGCACTTACGGAAGGTATGGCTACACCTTC.

A few counts support this clonotype. The gene calls are TRBV7-2 and TRBJ2-3; D is ambiguous. The V end lost 3 bases, the J end lost 2 bases, and 12 bases lay between the germline ends. From germline, CDR1 is SGHTA and CDR2 FQGNSA. CDR3 length equals 15 residues. The CDR3 spells CASSFFMVVTDTQYF. CDR3 nucleotide sequence: TGTGCCAGCAGCTTTTTTATGGTTGTCACAGATACGCAGTATTTT.

The chain has TRBV20-1 and TRBJ1-6; the D gene is possibly TRBD1 (5 bases). This CDR3 has 13 residues. V was clipped by 5 bases and J by 6 bases, with 11 bases between them. The germline V gene encodes CDR1 DFQATT and CDR2 SNEGSKA (reference sequence). The CDR3 nucleotides are TGCAGTGCTGATGGGGACGGTAATTCACCCCTCCACTTT. Its translation is CSADGDGNSPLHF.

V gene TRBV6-2 or TRBV6-3 combines with J gene TRBJ2-7; 7 bases align to TRBD1. Germline V lookup: CDR1 MNHEY, CDR2 SVGEGT. CDR3 length: 15 residues. With V trimmed by 5 bases and J by 3 bases, 10 bases remained unmatched. The CDR3 DNA reads TGTGCCAGCAGTCAACAGGGGTCTAGAATCTACGAGCAGTACGTC. This gives the protein CASSQQGSRIYEQYV.

This rearrangement joins TRBV7-9 to TRBJ1-1; 10 bases line up with TRBD1. V shed 6 bases and J 2 bases; nucleotides not matched to a gene: 9. The CDR3 has 16 residues. Germline V gene lookup returns CDR1 SEHNR and CDR2 FQNEAQ (reference sequence). The CDR3 coding sequence is TGTGCCAGCAGTCGACAGGGGGCTGCGTTAAACACTGAAGCTTTCTTT. Protein product: CASSRQGAALNTEAFF.

This clonotype was counted a few times. The rearrangement joins TRBV5-6 to TRBJ1-1; D remains unclear. The CDR3 totals 11 residues. The germline V gene encodes CDR1 SGHDT and CDR2 YYEEEE. V was shortened by 9 bases and J by 10 bases, with 16 bases between the two germline ends. The CDR3 here is CATGVNGIAFF. CDR3 DNA: TGTGCCACCGGCGTAAATGGGATAGCTTTCTTT.

This clonotype has ten or more counts. The chain carries TRBV5-1 and TRBJ2-1, with D perhaps matching TRBD2 (6 bases). CDR3 length: 15 residues. V dropped 4 bases and J dropped 7 bases, with 18 bases sitting between them. CDR1 SGHRS and CDR2 YFSETQ come from the germline V gene. CDR3 nucleotide sequence: TGCGCCAGCAGCCCTTCAGCGGGTATCGTAAATGAGCAGTTCTTC. It encodes CASSPSAGIVNEQFF.

The J gene is TRBJ2-1, the V gene TRBV5-1, with 8 bases fitting TRBD1. V was clipped by 0 bases and J by 10 bases; unmatched bases: 9. The CDR3 runs to 15 residues. CDR1 SGHRS and CDR2 YFSETQ come from the germline V gene. Written as DNA, the CDR3 is TGCGCCAGCAGCTTGGCCCTTAGGACAGGGTTCGAGCAGTTCTTC. Translating gives CASSLALRTGFEQFF.

The chain is built from TRBV7-9 and TRBJ1-2; 9 bases line up with TRBD1. The CDR3 sequence is 14 residues long. The ends lost 5 bases at V and 2 bases at J; junction bases unmatched: 3. Germline V gives CDR1 SEHNR, CDR2 FQNEAQ (reference sequence). The CDR3 DNA sequence: TGTGCCAGCAGCAGGGACAGGGTGAACTATGGCTACACCTTC. Its translation: CASSRDRVNYGYTF.

The chain has TRBV18 and TRBJ1-2; D not certain. V lost 6 bases, J lost 3 bases, and 14 bases lay in between. The CDR3 has 14 residues. The germline CDR1 and CDR2 sequences are KGHSH and LQKENI. This CDR3 reads CASSPGRSDYGYTF. The CDR3 bases are TGTGCCAGCTCGCCCGGGAGGAGTGACTATGGCTACACCTTC.

There are a few counts of this clonotype. The gene calls are TRBV5-1 and TRBJ2-5; 7 bases line up with TRBD1. The V segment lost 2 bases and the J segment 4 bases; nucleotides outside the gene matches: 11. This CDR3 region has 16 residues. The V gene's germline CDR1 is SGHRS and CDR2 YFSETQ. For the CDR3, the DNA is TGCGCCAGCAGCTTATCCGGGACAGCACCTACAGAGACCCAGTACTTC. Protein: CASSLSGTAPTETQYF.

This clonotype was observed a handful of times. The germline gene is not matched at one end of the junction; a read error may be the cause. The CDR3 spells CASSLGSISSEQYF. CDR3 bases: TGCGCCAGCAGCTTGGGCAGCATCTCCTCCGAGCAGTACTTC. The chain is built from TRBV5-1 and TRBJ2-7, with D hard to call. There are 14 residues in the CDR3. Germline assignment: CDR1 SGHRS and CDR2 YFSETQ.

At least ten counts were recorded for this clonotype. In DNA, the CDR3 is TGTGCCAGCAGCCCGTGGCCCACCGGGGAGCTGTTTTTT. Amino acid sequence: CASSPWPTGELFF. The V gene is TRBV6-6, the J gene TRBJ2-2; no definite D call. The CDR3 is 13 amino acids. V was trimmed by 6 bases and J by 4 bases, leaving 9 bases between them. The germline gives CDR1 MNHNY, CDR2 SVGAGI (reference sequence).

This clonotype showed up many times. The chain combines TRBV7-2 with TRBJ2-5; 12 bases agree with TRBD2. The CDR3 has 16 amino acids. Germline V gene data show CDR1 as SGHTA and CDR2 as FQGNSA. Trimming at V came to 5 bases and at J to 5 bases, leaving 9 bases not matched to a gene. CDR3 nucleotide sequence: TGTGCCAGCAGCCAAGCTAGCGGGGGGGCCGGTGAGACCCAGTACTTC. Translated: CASSQASGGAGETQYF.

This chain connects TRBV12-3 or TRBV12-4 to TRBJ2-7; perhaps D is TRBD1 or TRBD2 (6 bases each). V gave up 7 bases and J gave up 4 bases, with 20 bases separating them. CDR3 length: 15 residues. CDR3 sequence: CASTPWGAARYEQYF. The CDR3 DNA follows: TGTGCCAGCACCCCGTGGGGGGCCGCGCGGTACGAGCAGTACTTC.

The V and J genes are TRBV4-3 and TRBJ1-5; no clear D. CDR1 LGHNA and CDR2 YSLEER come from the germline V gene. With 0 bases removed from V and 3 bases from J, the gap between germline ends came to 6 bases. The CDR3 has 14 residues. In DNA form, the CDR3 reads TGCGCCAGCAGCCAAGAACAGTACAATCAGCCCCAGCATTTT. As protein: CASSQEQYNQPQHF.

The CDR3 bases are TGTGCCAGCAGCTTAGTACCCCAGCCGAGCTACGAGCAGTACGTC. This translates into CASSLVPQPSYEQYV. The rearrangement uses TRBV7-2 and TRBJ2-7; no clear D gene. The V gene lost 1 base and the J gene lost 3 bases, with 13 bases spanning the gap. The CDR3 is 15 residues long. The germline V gene encodes CDR1 SGHTA and CDR2 FQGNSA.

The chain couples TRBV7-2 to TRBJ1-4, with D maybe TRBD1 (6 bases). The V and J ends lost 3 bases and 7 bases respectively, with 18 bases between them. The germline CDR1 and CDR2 sequences are SGHTA and FQGNSA. The CDR3 is 16 residues long. The CDR3 here is CASSLLWGGAGEKLFF. The CDR3 region has the DNA TGTGCCAGCAGCTTGTTGTGGGGGGGCGCAGGTGAAAAACTGTTTTTT.

This clonotype was seen only a few times. At one end, the junction sequence differs from germline, possibly due to a read error. This chain connects TRBV14 to TRBJ1-2; D gene ambiguous. Germline CDR1 is SGHDN and CDR2 is FVKESK. The CDR3 has 14 amino acids. The DNA for the CDR3 is TGTGCCAGCAGCGAAGATCGGATGGACTATGGCTACACCTTC. Protein: CASSEDRMDYGYTF.

V is TRBV6-1 and J is TRBJ1-2; TRBD1 matches 7 bases. Germline CDR1 and CDR2: MNHNS and SASEGT. This CDR3 has 15 amino acids. J gave up 2 bases and V 7 bases, and 10 bases lay outside the gene matches. The CDR3, as DNA: TGTGCCAGCACCAAAACGGGACAGTCAAACTATGGCTACACCTTC. Translated, it gives CASTKTGQSNYGYTF.

V gene TRBV5-6 combines with J gene TRBJ1-3; D is ambiguous. The germline V gene has CDR1 SGHDT and CDR2 YYEEEE. Trimming removed 1 base at V and 3 bases at J, with 5 bases between. The CDR3 is 13 amino acids. The CDR3 nucleotides are TGTGCCAGCAGCTTGCTCCTTGGAAACACCATATATTTT. Encoded protein: CASSLLLGNTIYF.

In this sample, this clonotype turned up a few times. The rearrangement links TRBV15 to TRBJ2-3; TRBD2 agrees at 7 bases. Trimming took 3 bases from V and 2 from J; bases not matched to a gene: 11. Germline loops: CDR1 LNHNV, CDR2 YYDKDF (reference sequence). This CDR3 region has 17 residues. As DNA, the CDR3 is TGTGCCACCAGCAGCCTCGTGGGGGGGGTTCACACAGATACGCAGTATTTT. It translates to CATSSLVGGVHTDTQYF.

The rearrangement joins TRBV4-3 to TRBJ2-3; D remains unclear. V was cut by 1 base and J by 2 bases, with 10 bases left in between. This CDR3 comprises 15 residues. Per the germline V gene, CDR1 is LGHNA and CDR2 is YSLEER. The CDR3 DNA is TGCGCCAGCAGCCAAGCGCAGAGAATCACAGATACGCAGTATTTT. Protein product: CASSQAQRITDTQYF.

The V gene is TRBV3-1, the J gene TRBJ2-2; perhaps TRBD1 as D (5 bases). Trimming cost V 9 bases and J 4 bases, with 9 bases left between them. This CDR3 region has 12 residues. Looked up from germline, CDR1 is LGHDT and CDR2 is YNNKEL (reference sequence). CDR3 protein: CASARVTGELFF. In DNA, the CDR3 is TGTGCCAGTGCCAGGGTCACCGGGGAGCTGTTTTTT. Complete variable domain (other parts from reference TRBV3-1 and TRBJ2-2): DTAVSQTPKYLVTQMGNDKSIKCEQNLGHDTMYWYKQDSKKFLKIMFSYNNKELIINETVPNRFSPKSPDKAHLNLHINSLELGDSAVYFCASARVTGELFFGEGSRLTVL.

This clonotype was seen more than once but under ten times. The V and J genes are TRBV7-3 and TRBJ2-3; perhaps TRBD1 as D (5 bases). The CDR3 has 15 residues. CDR1 SGHTA and CDR2 FQGTGA come from the germline V gene. V lost 1 base and J 3 bases, leaving 11 bases between the germline ends. The CDR3 DNA is TGTGCCAGCAGCTTAAGTTTCAGGGTTACAGATACGCAGTATTTT. It encodes CASSLSFRVTDTQYF.